This passage covers 28 T cell receptor beta chains from one sample sequenced in a study of early T cells in non-severe SARS-CoV-2 infection. One entry per CDR3 protein, called by TCRdb with MiXCR from the 5' RACE reads. The repertoire holds tens of thousands of distinct CDR3 sequences, with 11% to 15% as singletons. Sequencing was carried out using whole blood. These receptors were obtained from an adult who was a healthcare worker with PCR-confirmed SARS-CoV-2 infection or an uninfected control (not recorded which).

The chain is built from TRBV13 and TRBJ2-7; possibly TRBD1 for D (6 bases). The CDR3 runs to 16 residues. V was cut by 5 bases and J by 1 base, with 18 bases left in between. Germline V gives CDR1 PRHDT, CDR2 FYEKMQ (reference sequence). This CDR3 is CASSPPRQGSSYEQYF. The DNA for the CDR3 is TGTGCCAGCAGCCCGCCGAGGCAGGGGAGTTCCTACGAGCAGTACTTC.

This clonotype was observed a few times. The chain recombines TRBV6-2 or TRBV6-3 with TRBJ2-5; 8 bases map to TRBD2. Germline V gives CDR1 MNHEY, CDR2 SVGEGT. The ends lost 8 bases at V and 2 bases at J; junction bases unmatched: 10. The CDR3 length is 15 residues. CDR3 sequence (DNA): TGTGCCAGCGGCGAGCGGGAGAGAATTCAAGAGACCCAGTACTTC. Its translation: CASGERERIQETQYF.

This clonotype has more than one count but fewer than ten. The J gene is TRBJ2-7, the V gene TRBV6-5, with 7 bases fitting TRBD1. The CDR3 covers 15 residues. Germline V gene lookup returns CDR1 MNHEY and CDR2 SVGAGI. Trimming cost V 0 bases and J 6 bases; bases outside gene matches: 8. The CDR3 protein is CASSYSWGRGTEQYF. CDR3 nucleotide sequence: TGTGCCAGCAGTTACTCTTGGGGCAGGGGGACCGAGCAGTACTTC.

The CDR3 protein is CASSLAGYQETQYF. CDR3 bases: TGCGCCAGCAGCTTGGCAGGTTACCAAGAGACCCAGTACTTC. This chain connects TRBV5-1 to TRBJ2-5, with D hard to call. Germline CDR1 SGHRS, CDR2 YFSETQ. The CDR3 spans 14 residues. V was pared by 0 bases and J by 0 bases, with 6 bases between.

Details on this clonotype: A read error may produce the germline difference seen at one junction end. The chain carries TRBV2 and TRBJ2-1, with no clear D. Germline V lookup: CDR1 SNHLY, CDR2 FYNNEI. This CDR3 has 12 residues. CDR3 region: CASRLGYHEQFF. The CDR3 bases are TGTGCCAGCAGGCTCGGCTACCATGAGCAGTTCTTC.

This clonotype has at least ten counts. The chain recombines TRBV7-2 with TRBJ2-1; D is uncertain. This CDR3 region has 14 residues. The germline V gene has CDR1 SGHTA and CDR2 FQGNSA. V was clipped by 4 bases and J by 6 bases, with 13 bases between them. The CDR3 sequence: CASSSYMRTNEQFF. The DNA of the CDR3 is TGTGCCAGCAGCTCCTATATGAGGACCAATGAGCAGTTCTTC.

The genes are TRBV29-1 and TRBJ1-2; TRBD1 agrees at 7 bases. The CDR3 consists of 15 residues. V lost 0 bases, J lost 5 bases, and 9 bases stayed unmatched. Per the germline V gene, CDR1 is SQVTM and CDR2 is ANQGSEA. The CDR3 sequence is CSVEERDRGKYGYTF. The CDR3 nucleotides are TGCAGCGTTGAAGAACGGGACAGAGGGAAGTATGGCTACACCTTC.

This clonotype was recorded at least ten times. The genes are TRBV6-5 and TRBJ2-7, with 8 bases aligning to TRBD1. V gave up 0 bases and J gave up 0 bases; unmatched junction bases: 4. The germline gives CDR1 MNHEY, CDR2 SVGAGI. The CDR3 has 16 residues. The CDR3 sequence: CASSYSGTGSSYEQYF. In DNA, the CDR3 is TGTGCCAGCAGTTACTCGGGGACAGGAAGCTCCTACGAGCAGTACTTC.

This clonotype was counted at least ten times. The gene calls are TRBV6-2 or TRBV6-3 and TRBJ1-1; perhaps TRBD1 as D (6 bases). This CDR3 has 17 amino acids. The germline V gene has CDR1 MNHEY and CDR2 SVGEGT. Trimming cost V 9 bases and J 0 bases, with 23 bases left between them. Written as DNA, the CDR3 is TGTGCCAGTCGCGCGCCAGGACAGAACATAATGAACACTGAAGCTTTCTTT. It yields the protein CASRAPGQNIMNTEAFF.

This clonotype was seen a few times. The chain combines TRBV9 with TRBJ2-7; 9 positions agree with TRBD2. J gave up 0 bases and V 0 bases, and 13 bases lay outside the gene matches. The CDR3 is 19 amino acids. Per the germline V gene, CDR1 is SGDLS and CDR2 is YYNGEE. The CDR3 reads CASSVVDSGRANSSYEQYF. The CDR3 region has the DNA TGTGCCAGCAGCGTAGTCGATAGCGGGAGAGCTAACTCCTCCTACGAGCAGTACTTC.

This clonotype has more than one count but fewer than ten. V usage is TRBV3-1 and J usage is TRBJ2-3, with 8 bases aligning to TRBD1. The germline V gene has CDR1 LGHDT and CDR2 YNNKEL (reference sequence). Trimming at V came to 4 bases and at J to 2 bases, leaving 5 bases not matched to a gene. This CDR3 spans 15 amino acids. The CDR3 region has the DNA TGTGCCAGCAGCCCAGGGACAGGCGTCACAGATACGCAGTATTTT. Translated: CASSPGTGVTDTQYF.

The J gene is TRBJ1-6, the V gene TRBV19, with a possible D match to TRBD1 (6 bases). Germline V CDR1 and CDR2: LNHDA, SQIVND (reference sequence). The CDR3 is made up of 18 amino acids. The V end was cut by 6 bases, the J end by 13 bases, with 31 bases between. The CDR3 sequence: CASSSTLLRDIHRNPLHF. The DNA for the CDR3 is TGTGCCAGTAGCTCCACCCTCCTCCGGGACATCCATCGAAACCCCCTCCACTTT. Looking up the rest from reference TRBV19 and TRBJ1-6 gives the full variable domain: DGGITQSPKYLFRKEGQNVTLSCEQNLNHDAMYWYRQDPGQGLRLIYYSQIVNDFQKGDIAEGYSVSREKKESFPLTVTSAQKNPTAFYLCASSSTLLRDIHRNPLHFGNGTRLTVT.

CDR3 sequence: CATIQWGADYNEQFF. For the CDR3, the DNA is TGTGCCACGATCCAGTGGGGGGCCGATTACAATGAGCAGTTCTTC. The V call is TRBV15, the J call TRBJ2-1; TRBD1 or TRBD2 may be the D gene (6 bases each). The ends were cut back, 9 bases at V and 4 bases at J, with 19 bases in the middle. CDR1 and CDR2 (germline): LNHNV, YYDKDF (reference sequence). This CDR3 is 15 amino acids long.

This clonotype has just a few counts. V and J are TRBV6-6 and TRBJ2-3, with TRBD1 identical over 10 bases. CDR3 size: 15 residues. V trimming: 6 bases; J trimming: 1 base; junction bases outside the gene matches: 4. The germline V gene has CDR1 MNHNY and CDR2 SVGAGI (reference sequence). CDR3 DNA: TGTGCCAGCAGCGACGGGACAGGGGGCACAGATACGCAGTATTTT. It is translated as CASSDGTGGTDTQYF.

The chain uses TRBV15 and TRBJ2-6; D uncertain. Germline-derived CDR1 and CDR2 are LNHNV and YYDKDF (reference sequence). Trimming removed 6 bases from V and 1 base from J, with 7 bases in between. CDR3 size: 14 residues. CDR3 DNA: TGTGCCACCAGGCATAGGTCTGGGGCCAACGTCCTGACTTTC. It codes for CATRHRSGANVLTF.

This clonotype occurred many times. V and J are TRBV2 and TRBJ2-7; TRBD2 might be the D (6 bases). Germline V gene lookup returns CDR1 SNHLY and CDR2 FYNNEI. The CDR3 covers 16 residues. V dropped 1 base and J dropped 3 bases, with 16 bases sitting between them. CDR3 region: CASSEGTSRDFYEQYF. In DNA, the CDR3 is TGTGCCAGCAGTGAAGGTACGAGCAGGGACTTCTACGAGCAGTACTTC.

This clonotype came up many times. The rearrangement joins TRBV7-9 to TRBJ2-1; D is possibly TRBD1 or TRBD2 (5 bases each). CDR1 is SEHNR, CDR2 FQNEAQ, per germline (reference sequence). V was trimmed by 4 bases and J by 10 bases, leaving 11 bases between them. There are 12 residues in the CDR3. This chain's CDR3 is CASSWDPREQFF. CDR3 nucleotide sequence: TGTGCCAGCAGCTGGGACCCCCGGGAGCAGTTCTTC.

This clonotype was seen only a few times. This chain links TRBV29-1 with TRBJ2-7; TRBD2 matches 7 bases. V gave up 6 bases and J gave up 0 bases; unmatched junction bases: 5. This CDR3 spans 13 amino acids. Per the germline V gene, CDR1 is SQVTM and CDR2 is ANQGSEA. The CDR3 bases are TGCAGCGTCCAGGGCGGGAGCTCCTACGAGCAGTACTTC. Translation: CSVQGGSSYEQYF.

This clonotype has at least ten counts. The chain carries TRBV25-1 and TRBJ1-6; TRBD1 aligns across 7 bases. The V and J ends lost 6 bases and 7 bases, in that order; junction bases with no gene match: 6. The germline V gene encodes CDR1 MGHDK and CDR2 SYGVNS. The CDR3 loop spans 14 amino acids. The CDR3 region has the DNA TGTGCCAGCAGGATGACAGGGACGAATTCACCCCTCCACTTT. Translating gives CASRMTGTNSPLHF.

As DNA, the CDR3 is TGTGCCAGCAGCTTAGAACGGGCCGGGGAGCTGTTTTTT. This codes for CASSLERAGELFF. This chain links TRBV7-9 with TRBJ2-2; no definite D call. Per the germline V gene, CDR1 is SEHNR and CDR2 is FQNEAQ (reference sequence). The CDR3 is made up of 13 amino acids. The V gene lost 1 base and the J gene lost 6 bases, with 6 bases spanning the gap.

This clonotype was seen repeatedly, ten times or more. J is TRBJ1-6 and V is TRBV6-1; D not resolved. CDR3 length: 14 amino acids. Trimming shortened V by 6 bases and J by 7 bases, and 13 bases separated the two germline ends. CDR1 and CDR2 from the germline V gene are MNHNS and SASEGT. The CDR3 sequence is CASSSTLPNSPLHF. In nucleotides, the CDR3 is TGTGCCAGCAGCTCCACACTCCCCAATTCACCCCTCCACTTT.

This rearrangement joins TRBV12-3 or TRBV12-4 to TRBJ1-3; D gene ambiguous. CDR3 length: 15 residues. Trimming pared 2 bases from V and 4 bases from J, leaving 12 bases between. The CDR3 DNA is TGTGCCAGCAGTTTAAGTGGGGTGTTGGGAAACACCATATATTTT. This encodes CASSLSGVLGNTIYF.

The chain is built from TRBV5-1 and TRBJ2-3, with D unresolved. Germline V gene sequence: CDR1 SGHRS, CDR2 YFSETQ. The CDR3 runs to 14 residues. V lost 3 bases to trimming and J lost 3 bases, with 11 bases between them. Here the CDR3 reads CASSSLWGTDTQYF. Written as DNA, the CDR3 is TGCGCCAGCAGCTCTCTGTGGGGAACAGATACGCAGTATTTT.

This clonotype has ten or more counts. The chain employs TRBV11-2 and TRBJ2-1; D remains ambiguous. Germline assignment: CDR1 SGHAT and CDR2 FQNNGV. The germline V and J ends were trimmed by 5 bases and 12 bases, with 14 bases remaining between them. The CDR3 sequence is 12 residues long. CDR3 coding DNA: TGTGCCAGCAGCCTGGACCTTAACGGGCAGTTCTTC. Amino acid sequence: CASSLDLNGQFF.

This clonotype appeared a few times. The chain employs TRBV15 and TRBJ2-3; 7 positions agree with TRBD1. The V and J ends lost 2 bases and 2 bases, in that order; junction bases with no gene match: 4. The germline V gene encodes CDR1 LNHNV and CDR2 YYDKDF (reference sequence). This CDR3 is 15 amino acids long. This CDR3 is CATSRSTGYTDTQYF. The DNA for the CDR3 is TGTGCCACCAGCAGATCGACAGGGTACACAGATACGCAGTATTTT.

This clonotype was observed at least ten times. This chain links TRBV27 with TRBJ2-1, with D perhaps TRBD1 (5 bases). The length of the CDR3 is 15 residues. CDR1 MNHEY and CDR2 SMNVEV come from the germline V gene (reference sequence). V was clipped by 2 bases and J by 6 bases, with 14 bases between them. The CDR3 here is CASSLSQGGFNEQFF. CDR3 DNA: TGTGCCAGCAGTTTAAGTCAGGGCGGTTTCAATGAGCAGTTCTTC.

J is TRBJ2-5 and V is TRBV29-1, with D possibly matching TRBD2 (7 bases). This CDR3 has 12 amino acids. With 2 bases removed from V and 4 bases from J, the gap between germline ends came to 8 bases. Germline-derived CDR1 and CDR2 are SQVTM and ANQGSEA. This chain's CDR3 is CSVERGGETQYF. CDR3 coding DNA: TGCAGCGTTGAAAGGGGGGGAGAGACCCAGTACTTC. The entire variable domain, with the rest obtained from reference TRBV29-1 and TRBJ2-5, is as follows: SAVISQKPSRDICQRGTSLTIQCQVDSQVTMMFWYRQQPGQSLTLIATANQGSEATYESGFVIDKFPISRPNLTFSTLTVSNMSPEDSSIYLCSVERGGETQYFGPGTRLLVL.

This chain connects TRBV12-3 or TRBV12-4 to TRBJ1-1; 10 bases match TRBD1. This CDR3 region has 14 residues. The ends lost 3 bases at V and 11 bases at J; junction bases unmatched: 9. The CDR3 here is CASSFRDRGSGAFF. DNA of the CDR3: TGTGCCAGCAGTTTTCGGGACAGGGGCTCTGGGGCTTTCTTT.